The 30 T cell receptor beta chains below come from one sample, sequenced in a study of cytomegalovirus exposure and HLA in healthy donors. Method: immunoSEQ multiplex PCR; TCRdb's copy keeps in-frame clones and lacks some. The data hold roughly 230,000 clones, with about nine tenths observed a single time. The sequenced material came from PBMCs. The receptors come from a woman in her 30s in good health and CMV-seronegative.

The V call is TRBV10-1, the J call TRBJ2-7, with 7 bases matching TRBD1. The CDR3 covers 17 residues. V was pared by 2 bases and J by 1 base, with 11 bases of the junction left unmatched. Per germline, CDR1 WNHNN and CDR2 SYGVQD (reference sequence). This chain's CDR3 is CASSEGEPGQSSYEQYF. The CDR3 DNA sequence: TGCGCCAGCAGTGAGGGCGAACCGGGACAGTCATCCTACGAGCAGTACTTC.

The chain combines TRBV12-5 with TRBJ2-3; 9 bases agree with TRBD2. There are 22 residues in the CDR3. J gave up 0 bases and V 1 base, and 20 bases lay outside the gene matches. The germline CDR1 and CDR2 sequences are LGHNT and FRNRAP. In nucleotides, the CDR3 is TGTGCTAGTGGTTTGGACCGGGAGATTAGCGGGAGACCCAAACCCAGCACAGATACGCAGTATTTT. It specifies CASGLDREISGRPKPSTDTQYF.

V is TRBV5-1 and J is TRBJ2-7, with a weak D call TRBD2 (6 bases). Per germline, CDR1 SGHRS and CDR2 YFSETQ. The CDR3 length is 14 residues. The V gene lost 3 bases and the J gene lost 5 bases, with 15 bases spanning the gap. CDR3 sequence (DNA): TGCGCCAGCAGCTCCGGGACTGGCGCCCACGAGCAGTACTTC. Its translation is CASSSGTGAHEQYF.

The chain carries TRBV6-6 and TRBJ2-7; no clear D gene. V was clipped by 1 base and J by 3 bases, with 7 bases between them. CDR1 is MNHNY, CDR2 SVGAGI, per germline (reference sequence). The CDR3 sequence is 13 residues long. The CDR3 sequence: CASSYFRDYEQYF. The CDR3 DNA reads TGTGCCAGCAGTTACTTTCGCGACTACGAGCAGTACTTC.

The CDR3, as DNA: TGCAGTGCCGGCAGCGGAGAGACCCAGTACTTC. It specifies CSAGSGETQYF. The chain uses TRBV20-1 and TRBJ2-5, with TRBD2 as a possible D gene (5 bases). CDR3 length: 11 amino acids. Germline V gene sequence: CDR1 DFQATT, CDR2 SNEGSKA (reference sequence). V lost 6 bases and J 4 bases, leaving 9 bases between the germline ends.

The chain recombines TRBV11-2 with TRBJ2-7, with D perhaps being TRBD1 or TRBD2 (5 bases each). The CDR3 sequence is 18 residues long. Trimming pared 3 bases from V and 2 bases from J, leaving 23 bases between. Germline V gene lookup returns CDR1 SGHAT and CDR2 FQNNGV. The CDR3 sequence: CASSFRPGQKGTTYEQYF. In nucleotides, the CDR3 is TGTGCCAGCAGCTTCCGACCGGGGCAAAAGGGGACGACCTACGAGCAGTACTTC.

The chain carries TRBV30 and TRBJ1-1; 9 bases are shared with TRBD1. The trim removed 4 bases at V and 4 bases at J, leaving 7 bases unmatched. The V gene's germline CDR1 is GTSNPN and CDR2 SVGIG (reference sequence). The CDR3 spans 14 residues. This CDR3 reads CAWNPGTGLTEAFF. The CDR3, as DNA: TGTGCCTGGAATCCCGGGACAGGGCTCACTGAAGCTTTCTTT.

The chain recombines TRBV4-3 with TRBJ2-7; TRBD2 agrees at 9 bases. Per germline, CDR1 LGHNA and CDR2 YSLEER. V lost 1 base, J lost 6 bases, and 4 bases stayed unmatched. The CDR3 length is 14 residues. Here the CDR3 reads CASSQAGTSSEQYF. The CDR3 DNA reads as TGCGCCAGCAGCCAAGCTGGGACTAGCTCCGAGCAGTACTTC.

The CDR3 is CASSPGQGFTEAFF. CDR3 sequence (DNA): TGTGCCAGCTCACCCGGACAGGGGTTCACTGAAGCTTTCTTT. The rearrangement uses TRBV18 and TRBJ1-1; 9 nucleotides align to TRBD1. J lost 4 bases, V lost 3 bases, and 3 bases had no gene match. The CDR3 is 14 residues long. The germline gives CDR1 KGHSH, CDR2 LQKENI.

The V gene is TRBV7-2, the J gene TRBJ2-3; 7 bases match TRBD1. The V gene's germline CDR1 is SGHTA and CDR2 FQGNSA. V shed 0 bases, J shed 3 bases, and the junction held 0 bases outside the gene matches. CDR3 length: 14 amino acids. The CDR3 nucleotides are TGTGCCAGCAGCTTAGCCAGGGGGACAGATACGCAGTATTTT. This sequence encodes CASSLARGTDTQYF.

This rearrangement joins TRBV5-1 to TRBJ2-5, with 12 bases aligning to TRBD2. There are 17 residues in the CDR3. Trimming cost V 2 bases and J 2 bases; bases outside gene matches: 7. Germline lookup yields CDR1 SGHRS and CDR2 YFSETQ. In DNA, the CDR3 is TGCGCCAGCAGCTTAGGACTAGCGGGGCGGACACAAGAGACCCAGTACTTC. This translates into CASSLGLAGRTQETQYF.

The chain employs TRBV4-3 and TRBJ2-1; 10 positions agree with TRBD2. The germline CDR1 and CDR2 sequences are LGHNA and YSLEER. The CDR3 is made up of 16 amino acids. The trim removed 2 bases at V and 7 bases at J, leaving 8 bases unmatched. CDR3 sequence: CASSQLASGSGNEQFF. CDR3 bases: TGCGCCAGCAGCCAACTAGCTAGCGGGAGTGGTAATGAGCAGTTCTTC.

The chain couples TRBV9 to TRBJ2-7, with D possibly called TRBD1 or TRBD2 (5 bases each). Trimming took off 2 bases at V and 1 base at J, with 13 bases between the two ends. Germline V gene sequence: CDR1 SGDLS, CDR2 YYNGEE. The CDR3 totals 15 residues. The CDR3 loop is CASSVTGTYSYEQYF. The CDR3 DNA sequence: TGTGCCAGCAGCGTCACCGGGACGTATTCCTACGAGCAGTACTTC.

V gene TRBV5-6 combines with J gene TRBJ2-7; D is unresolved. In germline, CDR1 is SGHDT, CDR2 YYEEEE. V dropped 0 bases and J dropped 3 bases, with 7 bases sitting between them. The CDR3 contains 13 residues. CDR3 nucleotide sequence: TGTGCCAGCAGCTTGGCCAGCAACTACGAGCAGTACTTC. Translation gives CASSLASNYEQYF.

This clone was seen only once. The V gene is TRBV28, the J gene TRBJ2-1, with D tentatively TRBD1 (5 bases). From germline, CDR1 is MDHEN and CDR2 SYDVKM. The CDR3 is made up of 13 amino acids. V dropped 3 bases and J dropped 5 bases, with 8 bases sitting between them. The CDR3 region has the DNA TGTGCCAGCAGTTTGCAGGGCGACAATGAGCAGTTCTTC. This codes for CASSLQGDNEQFF.

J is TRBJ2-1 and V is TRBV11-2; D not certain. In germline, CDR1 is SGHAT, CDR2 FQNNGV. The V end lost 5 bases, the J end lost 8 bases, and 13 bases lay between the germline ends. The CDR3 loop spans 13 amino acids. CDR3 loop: CASSMFSSDEQFF. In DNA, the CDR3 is TGTGCCAGCAGCATGTTTTCGAGCGATGAGCAGTTCTTC.

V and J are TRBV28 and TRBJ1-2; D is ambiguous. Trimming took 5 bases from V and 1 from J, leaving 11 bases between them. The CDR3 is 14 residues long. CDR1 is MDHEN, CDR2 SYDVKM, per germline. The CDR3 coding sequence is TGTGCCAGCAGTCCCCTACAAGGTAACTATGGCTACACCTTC. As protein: CASSPLQGNYGYTF.

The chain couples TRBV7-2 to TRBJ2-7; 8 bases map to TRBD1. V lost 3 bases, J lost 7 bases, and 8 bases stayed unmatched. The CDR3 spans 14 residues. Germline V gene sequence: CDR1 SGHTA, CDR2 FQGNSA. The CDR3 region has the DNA TGTGCCAGCAGCTTTTCCCAGGGGGCTGGGGAGCAGTACTTC. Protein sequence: CASSFSQGAGEQYF.

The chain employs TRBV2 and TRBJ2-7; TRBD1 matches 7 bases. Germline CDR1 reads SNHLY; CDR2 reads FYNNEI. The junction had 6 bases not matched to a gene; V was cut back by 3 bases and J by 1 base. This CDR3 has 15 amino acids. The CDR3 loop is CASSDDGRGSYEQYF. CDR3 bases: TGTGCCAGCAGTGACGATGGCAGGGGGTCCTACGAGCAGTACTTC.

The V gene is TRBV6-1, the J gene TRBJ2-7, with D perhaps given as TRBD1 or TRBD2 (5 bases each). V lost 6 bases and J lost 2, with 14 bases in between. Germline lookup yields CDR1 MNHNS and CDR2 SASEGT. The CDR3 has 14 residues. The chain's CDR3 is CASSQSGATYEQYF. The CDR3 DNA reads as TGTGCCAGCAGCCAATCCGGGGCGACCTACGAGCAGTACTTC.

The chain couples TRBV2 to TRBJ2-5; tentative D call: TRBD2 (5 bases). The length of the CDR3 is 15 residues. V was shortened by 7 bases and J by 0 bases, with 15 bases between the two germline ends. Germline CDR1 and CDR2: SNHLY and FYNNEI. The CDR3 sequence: CASNNGDGDQETQYF. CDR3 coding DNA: TGTGCCAGCAATAACGGAGACGGGGACCAAGAGACCCAGTACTTC.

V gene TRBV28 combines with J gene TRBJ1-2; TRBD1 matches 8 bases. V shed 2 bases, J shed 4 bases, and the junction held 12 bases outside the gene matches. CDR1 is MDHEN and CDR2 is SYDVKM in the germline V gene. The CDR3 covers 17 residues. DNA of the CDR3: TGTGCCAGCAGTTTACAAACAGGGGGTTCAAGGGCCTATGGCTACACCTTC. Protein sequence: CASSLQTGGSRAYGYTF.

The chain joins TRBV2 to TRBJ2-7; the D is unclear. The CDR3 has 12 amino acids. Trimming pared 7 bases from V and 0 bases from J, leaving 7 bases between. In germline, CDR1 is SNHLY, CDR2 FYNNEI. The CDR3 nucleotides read TGTGCCAGCAAGATCATCTCCTACGAGCAGTACTTC. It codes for CASKIISYEQYF.

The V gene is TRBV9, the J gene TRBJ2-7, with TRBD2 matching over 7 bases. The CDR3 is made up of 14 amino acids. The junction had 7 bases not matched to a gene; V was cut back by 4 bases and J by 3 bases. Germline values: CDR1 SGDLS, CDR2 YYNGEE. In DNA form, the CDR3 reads TGTGCCAGCAGCCCCCACTCTAGCGGCTACGAGCAGTACTTC. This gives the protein CASSPHSSGYEQYF.

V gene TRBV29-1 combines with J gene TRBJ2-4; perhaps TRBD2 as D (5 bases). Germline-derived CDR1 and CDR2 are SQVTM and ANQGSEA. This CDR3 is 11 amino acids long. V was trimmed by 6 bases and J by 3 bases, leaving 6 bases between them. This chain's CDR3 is CSVGDKNIQYF. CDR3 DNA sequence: TGCAGCGTCGGGGACAAAAACATTCAGTACTTC.

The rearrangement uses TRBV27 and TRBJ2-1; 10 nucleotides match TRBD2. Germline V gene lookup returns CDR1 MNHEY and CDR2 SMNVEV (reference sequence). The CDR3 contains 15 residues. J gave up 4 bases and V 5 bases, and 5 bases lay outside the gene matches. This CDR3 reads CASSPGTSVYNEQFF. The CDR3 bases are TGTGCCAGCAGTCCGGGGACTAGCGTTTACAATGAGCAGTTCTTC.

CDR3: CASSLVGSNTEAFF. The CDR3 nucleotides are TGCGCCAGCAGCTTAGTAGGGTCGAACACTGAAGCTTTCTTT. V usage is TRBV5-1 and J usage is TRBJ1-1; D unclear. Germline CDR1 reads SGHRS; CDR2 reads YFSETQ. V lost 2 bases and J lost 1, with 9 bases in between. The CDR3 runs 14 residues.

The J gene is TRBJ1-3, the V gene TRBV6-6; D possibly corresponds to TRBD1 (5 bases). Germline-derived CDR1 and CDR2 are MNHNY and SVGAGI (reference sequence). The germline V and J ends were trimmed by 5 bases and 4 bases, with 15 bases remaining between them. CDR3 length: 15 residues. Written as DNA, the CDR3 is TGTGCCAGCAGTGGGAGGGGTGTAGGGGGAAACACCATATATTTT. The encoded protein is CASSGRGVGGNTIYF.

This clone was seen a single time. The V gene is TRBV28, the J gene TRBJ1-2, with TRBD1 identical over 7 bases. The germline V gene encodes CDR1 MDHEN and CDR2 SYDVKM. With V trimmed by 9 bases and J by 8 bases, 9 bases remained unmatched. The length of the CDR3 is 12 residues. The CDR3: CARTGPLLGYTF. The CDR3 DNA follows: TGTGCCAGGACAGGGCCCCTTTTGGGCTACACCTTC.

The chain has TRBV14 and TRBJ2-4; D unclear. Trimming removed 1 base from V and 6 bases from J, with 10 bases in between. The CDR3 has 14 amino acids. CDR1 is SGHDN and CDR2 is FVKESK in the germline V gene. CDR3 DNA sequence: TGTGCCAGCAGCCAAGCTGGGGATCGAAACATTCAGTACTTC. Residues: CASSQAGDRNIQYF.